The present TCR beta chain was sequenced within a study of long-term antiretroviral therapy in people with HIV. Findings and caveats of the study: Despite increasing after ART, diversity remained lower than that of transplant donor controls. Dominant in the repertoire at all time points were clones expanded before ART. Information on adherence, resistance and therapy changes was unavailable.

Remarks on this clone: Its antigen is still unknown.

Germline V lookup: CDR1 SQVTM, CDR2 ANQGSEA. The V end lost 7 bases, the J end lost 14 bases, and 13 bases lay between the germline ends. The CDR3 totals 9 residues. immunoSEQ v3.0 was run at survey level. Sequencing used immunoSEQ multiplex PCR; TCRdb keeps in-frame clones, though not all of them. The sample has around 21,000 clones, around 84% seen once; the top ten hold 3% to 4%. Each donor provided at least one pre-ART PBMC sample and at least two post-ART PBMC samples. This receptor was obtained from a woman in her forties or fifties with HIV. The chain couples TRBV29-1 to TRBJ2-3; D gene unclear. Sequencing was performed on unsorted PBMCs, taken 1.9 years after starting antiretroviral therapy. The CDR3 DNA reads TGCAGCGCGGACCCCGGACGGTATTTT. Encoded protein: CSADPGRYF.